This TCR beta chain was identified during a study of human T cells and chemical hapten exposure. Indicated time point: patch test 2, 6 weeks after DPC sensitization. Noted treatment: therapeutic diphenylcyclopropenone sensitization with weekly scalp DPC. Using its own MiXCR run on the RACE reads, TCRdb lists one record per CDR3 protein. In the table there are about 96,000 distinct CDR3 sequences, 7.5% to 10% of which are singletons. V was pared by 8 bases and J by 5 bases, with 7 bases between. The germline V gene encodes CDR1 SGHRS and CDR2 YFSETQ. This CDR3 has 10 residues. In this sample, this clonotype turned up a few times.

This sequence joins TRBV5-1 and TRBJ2-5, with unresolved D. The sample was whole blood, taken in connection with sensitization to the hapten diphenylcyclopropenone (DPC). The clonotype comes from a woman in her forties with alopecia areata. Some clones in this sample may be carry-over from other donors' samples. CDR3 region: CARASETQYF. CDR3 nucleotide sequence: TGCGCCAGAGCCTCGGAGACCCAGTACTTC.